The T cell receptor (beta chain) under discussion was sequenced for a study of cytomegalovirus exposure and HLA in healthy donors. Study context: Of the donors genotyped, about 410 in all, 65% to 90% fell in the Caucasian-associated ancestry cluster.

The study, taken as a whole, reports: For most TCR sequences rarity was the rule, although some public TCRs occurred in many donors.

PCR was performed using 60 Vbeta and 13 Jbeta primers. The protocol was immunoSEQ multiplex PCR, while the TCRdb copy is restricted to in-frame clones and leaves out a portion. The table lists more than 45,000 clones, about 70% of them singletons, with 5% to 7.5% in the top ten. Concerning this clone: Its antigen is currently unknown.

Germline CDR1 SGHAT, CDR2 FQNNGV. V was clipped by 2 bases and J by 1 base, with 11 bases between them. The length of the CDR3 is 15 residues. The gene calls are TRBV11-2 and TRBJ1-1; D is ambiguous. Source material: PBMCs. This receptor was taken from a man aged 25-40 years in good health and CMV-seronegative. The CDR3 loop reads CASSLIPGSNTEAFF. The CDR3 nucleotides are TGTGCCAGCAGCTTAATCCCGGGGTCGAACACTGAAGCTTTCTTT. The complete variable domain, with remaining parts taken from reference TRBV11-2 and TRBJ1-1, reads EAGVAQSPRYKIIEKRQSVAFWCNPISGHATLYWYQQILGQGPKLLIQFQNNGVVDDSQLPKDRFSAERLKGVDSTLKIQPAKLEDSAVYLCASSLIPGSNTEAFFGQGTRLTVV.